This T cell receptor beta chain was observed in a study of blood T cell repertoires in COVID-19. Study as a whole: Samples representing acute and convalescent COVID-19 were sourced from the United States, Italy and Spain. T cells, B-cell-depleted T cells, or PBMCs supplied cDNA or gDNA.

In the original workflow: Estimated nucleated cell counts came from reference gene primer amplification. Profiling relied on immunoSEQ multiplex PCR, and the TCRdb table lists in-frame clones only, not all of them. V and J calls and clone size are given by that table; D and trimming were obtained from the DNA. The profile shows around 200,000 clones, approximately 87% of them singletons. Germline V gene data show CDR1 as MNHNS and CDR2 as SASEGT. V dropped 1 base and J dropped 1 base, with 8 bases sitting between them. The CDR3 consists of 15 residues. Sequencing was performed on peripheral blood. This clonotype was obtained from a woman aged 18-29 years who had recovered from COVID-19. V gene TRBV6-1 combines with J gene TRBJ1-5; no clear D gene. Written as DNA, the CDR3 is TGTGCCAGCAGTGAAGGGGCTATCAGCAATCAGCCCCAGCATTTT. This translates into CASSEGAISNQPQHF.